A selection of T cell receptor beta chains follows, all from one sample in a study of cytomegalovirus exposure and HLA in healthy donors. Sequencing used immunoSEQ multiplex PCR; TCRdb keeps in-frame clones, though not all of them. The sample has about 120,000 clones, over 50% seen once. Sequencing used PBMCs. The receptor source for this set is a woman aged 40 to 50 in good health and CMV-seropositive. The CDR3 runs from the conserved cysteine through the conserved F or W. A D gene is named only where the DNA matches it firmly. Clone size is stated in some rows and not others, as once, few, many or a class when expanded.

j_call v_call clone_size d_call cdr3_aa cdr3_nt
TRBJ1-5 TRBV7-9 NA TRBD1 CASSLGQGVSSNQPQHF TGTGCCAGCAGCTTAGGTCAGGGGGTTTCAAGCAATCAGCCCCAGCATTTT
TRBJ2-1 TRBV18 NA TRBD1 CASSPDRAHEQFF TGTGCCAGCTCACCGGACAGGGCCCATGAGCAGTTCTTC
TRBJ1-2 TRBV29-1 NA NA CSVESPRDYGYTF TGCAGCGTTGAAAGTCCGCGGGACTATGGCTACACCTTC
TRBJ1-5 TRBV10-3 NA TRBD1 CATATWTGDDNQPQHF TGTGCCACGGCGACCTGGACAGGGGATGACAATCAGCCCCAGCATTTT
TRBJ2-7 TRBV9 once TRBD1 CASSLGQAPSYEQYF TGTGCCAGCAGCTTAGGACAGGCGCCCTCCTACGAGCAGTACTTC
TRBJ1-5 TRBV19 NA NA CASSIGQSNQPQHF TGTGCCAGTAGTATCGGACAGTCCAATCAGCCCCAGCATTTT
TRBJ2-2 TRBV19 NA TRBD2 CASSPTSGRVHGDSELFF TGTGCCAGTAGTCCAACTAGCGGGAGAGTTCATGGGGACTCGGAGCTGTTTTTT
TRBJ2-7 TRBV13 NA TRBD2 CASSPPGGGTGEQYF TGTGCCAGCAGCCCCCCGGGAGGGGGGACGGGAGAGCAGTACTTC
TRBJ1-1 TRBV27 NA NA CASTSNTEAFF TGTGCCAGCACCTCTAACACTGAAGCTTTCTTT
TRBJ1-1 TRBV2 few NA CASSTSDTNTEAFF TGTGCCAGCAGTACCTCCGACACAAACACTGAAGCTTTCTTT
TRBJ2-1 TRBV10-1 NA NA CASSESGAETNNEQFF TGCGCCAGCAGTGAGTCGGGAGCTGAAACAAACAATGAGCAGTTCTTC
TRBJ2-1 TRBV5-1 NA TRBD2 CASSGGDSISYNEQFF TGCGCCAGCAGCGGGGGGGACTCGATCTCCTACAATGAGCAGTTCTTC
TRBJ2-7 TRBV13 NA NA CASSLGRGSPGEQYF TGTGCCAGCAGCTTAGGTCGTGGATCCCCGGGGGAGCAGTACTTC
TRBJ2-7 TRBV28 few NA CASRFVLGGEQYF TGTGCCAGCAGGTTCGTTCTTGGAGGCGAGCAGTACTTC
TRBJ1-1 TRBV19 NA NA CASSIGGRMNTEAFF TGTGCCAGTAGTATAGGGGGGCGGATGAACACTGAAGCTTTCTTT
TRBJ2-7 TRBV11-3 few TRBD1 CASSTGAYYEQYF TGTGCCAGCAGCACAGGGGCTTACTACGAGCAGTACTTC
TRBJ2-7 TRBV7-9 few TRBD1 CASKGQGASYEQYF TGTGCCAGCAAGGGACAGGGGGCCTCCTACGAGCAGTACTTC
TRBJ2-3 TRBV29-1 NA TRBD1 CSAFSEGAGAQYF TGCAGCGCTTTTAGCGAGGGGGCCGGGGCGCAGTATTTT
TRBJ1-2 TRBV19 NA TRBD1 CASSSGAGGRNGYTF TGTGCCAGTAGTTCTGGCGCAGGGGGACGAAATGGCTACACCTTC
TRBJ2-7 TRBV10-3 NA NA CAISGRGGADRYEQYF TGTGCCATCAGTGGGAGGGGCGGGGCGGACCGCTACGAGCAGTACTTC
TRBJ2-5 TRBV14 NA TRBD1 CASSESGTVQETQYF TGTGCCAGCAGCGAGTCGGGGACAGTCCAAGAGACCCAGTACTTC
TRBJ2-7 TRBV29-1 NA NA CSVESGFEQYF TGCAGCGTTGAGTCAGGGTTCGAGCAGTACTTC
TRBJ2-5 TRBV5-1 NA NA CASSQDARPGETQYF TGCGCCAGCAGCCAGGATGCTAGACCGGGGGAGACCCAGTACTTC
TRBJ2-7 TRBV27 NA TRBD2 CASRIAGSSYEQYF TGTGCCAGCAGAATAGCGGGAAGCTCCTACGAGCAGTACTTC
TRBJ2-5 TRBV5-4 once TRBD2 CASSLVLAGDETQYF TGTGCCAGCAGCTTGGTCCTAGCGGGAGATGAGACCCAGTACTTC
TRBJ2-3 TRBV7-8 NA TRBD2 CASSFSGGVGDTQYF TGTGCCAGCAGCTTTAGCGGGGGGGTAGGAGATACGCAGTATTTT
TRBJ2-1 TRBV6-1 once TRBD2 CASSPLAGGSNEQFF TGTGCCAGCAGCCCACTAGCGGGGGGGTCCAATGAGCAGTTCTTC
TRBJ2-7 TRBV6-6 NA NA CASSKDRAREQYF TGTGCCAGCAGTAAGGACAGAGCCCGCGAGCAGTACTTC
TRBJ2-5 TRBV5-1 NA NA CASSLALTRSETQYF TGCGCCAGCAGCTTGGCCTTAACAAGGAGCGAGACCCAGTACTTC
TRBJ2-1 TRBV5-1 NA TRBD2 CASSPGLAGADEQFF TGCGCCAGCAGCCCGGGACTAGCGGGAGCCGATGAGCAGTTCTTC
TRBJ1-3 TRBV7-2 NA NA CASSLEDRLRVGNTIYF TGTGCCAGCAGCTTAGAAGACAGGCTAAGGGTCGGAAACACCATATATTTT
TRBJ2-5 TRBV6-5 NA TRBD2 CASSPTSGQETQYF TGTGCCAGCAGCCCCACTAGCGGCCAAGAGACCCAGTACTTC
TRBJ1-3 TRBV30 once NA CAWSHGDTIYF TGTGCCTGGAGTCACGGTGACACCATATATTTT
TRBJ1-1 TRBV29-1 few NA CSVEDPQGGTEAFF TGCAGCGTTGAAGATCCCCAGGGTGGCACTGAAGCTTTCTTT
TRBJ2-5 TRBV7-3 NA TRBD2 CASSLGTSGFQETQYF TGTGCCAGCAGCTTAGGGACTAGCGGGTTCCAAGAGACCCAGTACTTC
TRBJ2-7 TRBV5-8 once TRBD1 CASSLGRTGSNEQYF TGTGCCAGCAGCTTGGGCCGGACAGGGAGTAACGAGCAGTACTTC
TRBJ1-2 TRBV9 NA TRBD1 CASSVGSAGGNYGYTF TGTGCCAGCAGCGTAGGATCGGCAGGGGGGAACTATGGCTACACCTTC
TRBJ2-1 TRBV18 NA TRBD2 CASSPLSVGSTSGYNEQFF TGTGCCAGCTCACCACTCTCAGTAGGGTCGACTAGCGGGTACAATGAGCAGTTCTTC
TRBJ2-5 TRBV9 NA TRBD2 CASSHPGGEPKSWTQYF TGTGCCAGCAGCCACCCTGGGGGGGAACCCAAGAGTTGGACCCAGTACTTC
TRBJ2-7 TRBV29-1 NA NA CSVEGLYTYEQYF TGCAGCGTTGAAGGCTTATATACCTACGAGCAGTACTTC
TRBJ2-1 TRBV11-3 NA TRBD2 CASSPLAGVNEQFF TGTGCCAGCAGCCCACTAGCGGGGGTTAATGAGCAGTTCTTC
TRBJ2-2 TRBV11-3 NA NA CASSPRGSNTGELFF TGTGCCAGCAGCCCTCGCGGGTCAAACACCGGGGAGCTGTTTTTT
TRBJ1-1 TRBV5-5 NA TRBD1 CASSLWAGGMTEAFF TGTGCCAGCAGCCTCTGGGCAGGGGGAATGACTGAAGCTTTCTTT
TRBJ2-1 TRBV5-1 NA TRBD2 CASSLDAAGPYNEQFF TGCGCCAGCAGCTTGGATGCAGCGGGACCCTACAATGAGCAGTTCTTC
TRBJ1-1 TRBV19 NA NA CASSIGMKNTEAFF TGTGCCAGTAGTATCGGGATGAAGAACACTGAAGCTTTCTTT
TRBJ2-3 TRBV29-1 large NA CSVQGWGSTDTQYF TGCAGCGTTCAGGGGTGGGGCAGCACAGATACGCAGTATTTT